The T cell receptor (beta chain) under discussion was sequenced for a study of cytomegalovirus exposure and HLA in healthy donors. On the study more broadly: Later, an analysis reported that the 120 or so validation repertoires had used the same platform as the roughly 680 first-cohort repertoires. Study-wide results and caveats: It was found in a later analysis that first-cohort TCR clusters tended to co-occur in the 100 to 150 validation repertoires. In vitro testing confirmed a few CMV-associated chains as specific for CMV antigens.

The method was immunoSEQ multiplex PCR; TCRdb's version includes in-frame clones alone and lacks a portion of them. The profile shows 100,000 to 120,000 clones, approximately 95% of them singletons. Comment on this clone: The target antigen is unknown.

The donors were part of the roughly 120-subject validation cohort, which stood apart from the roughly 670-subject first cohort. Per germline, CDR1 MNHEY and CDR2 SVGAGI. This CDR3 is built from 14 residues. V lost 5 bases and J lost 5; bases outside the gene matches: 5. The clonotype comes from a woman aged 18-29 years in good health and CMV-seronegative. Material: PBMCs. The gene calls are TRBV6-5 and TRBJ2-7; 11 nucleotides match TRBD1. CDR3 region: CASSAGQGANEQYF. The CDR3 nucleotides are TGTGCCAGCAGTGCCGGACAGGGGGCAAACGAGCAGTACTTC.